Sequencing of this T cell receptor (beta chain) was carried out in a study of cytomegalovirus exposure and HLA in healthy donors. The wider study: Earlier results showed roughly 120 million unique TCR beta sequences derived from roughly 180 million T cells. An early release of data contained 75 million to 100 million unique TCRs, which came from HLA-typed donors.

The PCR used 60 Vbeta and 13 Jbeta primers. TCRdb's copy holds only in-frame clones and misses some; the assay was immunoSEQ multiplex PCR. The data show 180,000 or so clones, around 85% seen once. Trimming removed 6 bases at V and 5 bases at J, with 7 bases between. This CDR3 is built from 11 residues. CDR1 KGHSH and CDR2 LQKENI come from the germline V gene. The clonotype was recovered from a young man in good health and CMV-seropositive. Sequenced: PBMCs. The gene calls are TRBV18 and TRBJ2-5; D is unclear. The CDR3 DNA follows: TGTGCCAGCTCTCCTAAGGAGACCCAGTACTTC. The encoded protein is CASSPKETQYF. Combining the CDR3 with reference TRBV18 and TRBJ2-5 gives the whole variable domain NAGVMQNPRHLVRRRGQEARLRCSPMKGHSHVYWYRQLPEEGLKFMVYLQKENIIDESGMPKERFSAEFPKEGPSILRIQQVVRGDSAAYFCASSPKETQYFGPGTRLLVL.